The 31 T cell receptor beta chains presented below share a single source sample, sequenced in a study of cytomegalovirus exposure and HLA in healthy donors (dated by TCRdb to between 2016 and 2019). The library was produced with the immunoSEQ multiplex PCR assay. TCRdb took over this immuneACCESS table, retaining in-frame rearrangements with V and J assigned. Such tables are incomplete; in checked studies, under half of the missing clones stem from an unresolved V gene, and the remainder is unexplained. The sample data list about 56,000 clones, and just over 90% of these were observed just once. The top ten constitute under 2% of the sample. The sequencing sample was made of PBMCs. The source is a woman under 30 in good health and CMV-seropositive.

This clone appeared a few times. The rearrangement links TRBV5-1 to TRBJ1-5; maybe TRBD1 (5 bases). CDR3 length: 16 amino acids. Germline CDR1 SGHRS, CDR2 YFSETQ. Between the trimmed V and J ends, which lost 4 bases and 2 bases, there was a span of 16 bases. The CDR3: CASSAGPLGGNQPQHF. CDR3 coding DNA: TGCGCCAGCAGCGCGGGACCCTTAGGGGGCAATCAGCCCCAGCATTTT.

The chain is built from TRBV7-3 and TRBJ2-3; D might be TRBD1 (6 bases). Germline V gives CDR1 SGHTA, CDR2 FQGTGA. This CDR3 has 16 amino acids. Between the trimmed V and J ends, which lost 4 bases and 4 bases, there was a span of 18 bases. CDR3 region: CASSSQPGQGSDTQYF. The CDR3 DNA follows: TGTGCCAGCAGCTCACAACCGGGACAAGGGTCAGATACGCAGTATTTT. The whole variable domain, filled in from reference TRBV7-3 and TRBJ2-3, reads GAGVSQTPSNKVTEKGKYVELRCDPISGHTALYWYRQSLGQGPEFLIYFQGTGAADDSGLPNDRFFAVRPEGSVSTLKIQRTERGDSAVYLCASSSQPGQGSDTQYFGPGTRLTVL.

The chain links TRBV6-1 to TRBJ1-4, with TRBD1 identical over 8 bases. Per the germline V gene, CDR1 is MNHNS and CDR2 is SASEGT. There are 14 residues in the CDR3. V dropped 1 base and J dropped 7; count of bases not matched to a gene: 2. CDR3: CASSEGTGFEKLFF. DNA for the CDR3: TGTGCCAGCAGTGAAGGGACAGGGTTTGAAAAACTGTTTTTT.

The chain recombines TRBV27 with TRBJ2-5; TRBD1 aligns across 9 bases. Looked up from germline, CDR1 is MNHEY and CDR2 is SMNVEV (reference sequence). There are 14 residues in the CDR3. Trimming removed 3 bases from V and 4 bases from J; junction bases left unmatched: 3. CDR3 sequence (DNA): TGTGCCAGCAGTTTGGGACAGGGAAGAGAGACCCAGTACTTC. Translated, it gives CASSLGQGRETQYF.

In nucleotides, the CDR3 is TGCGCCAGCAGCTTGGACAGGGGCTCAAGGGAGACCCAGTACTTC. This gives the protein CASSLDRGSRETQYF. The V and J genes are TRBV5-1 and TRBJ2-5, with 7 bases that match TRBD1. CDR1 is SGHRS and CDR2 is YFSETQ in the germline V gene. V shed 0 bases, J shed 5 bases, and the junction held 7 bases outside the gene matches. This CDR3 is built from 15 residues.

The rearrangement uses TRBV11-2 and TRBJ1-5, with 8 bases lining up with TRBD1. Trimming cost V 5 bases and J 3 bases; bases outside gene matches: 9. Germline-derived CDR1 and CDR2 are SGHAT and FQNNGV. The CDR3 is made up of 16 amino acids. The CDR3 loop is CASSRLTGDYNQPQHF. DNA of the CDR3: TGTGCCAGCAGCCGACTGACAGGGGACTACAATCAGCCCCAGCATTTT.

The V call is TRBV4-1, the J call TRBJ1-1, with D perhaps TRBD1 (5 bases). V was pared by 0 bases and J by 1 base, with 18 bases between. Per germline, CDR1 MGHRA and CDR2 YSYEKL. This CDR3 comprises 18 residues. The CDR3: CASSQDNGAAPGNTEAFF. The CDR3 DNA is TGCGCCAGCAGCCAAGATAATGGGGCAGCGCCGGGGAACACTGAAGCTTTCTTT.

V gene TRBV29-1 combines with J gene TRBJ1-1; 9 bases are a match to TRBD1. The CDR3 is 13 amino acids. CDR1 is SQVTM and CDR2 is ANQGSEA in the germline V gene. J lost 6 bases, V lost 6 bases, and 8 bases had no gene match. The CDR3 loop is CSVYRDRAAEAFF. The CDR3, as DNA: TGCAGCGTGTACCGGGACAGGGCAGCTGAAGCTTTCTTT.

This chain links TRBV7-9 with TRBJ1-1, with a tentative D call TRBD1 (5 bases). With 3 bases removed from V and 3 bases from J, the gap between germline ends came to 14 bases. CDR1 SEHNR and CDR2 FQNEAQ come from the germline V gene (reference sequence). This CDR3 comprises 15 residues. The CDR3 protein is CASSFGGLSDTEAFF. The CDR3 coding sequence is TGTGCCAGCAGCTTTGGGGGACTTAGCGACACTGAAGCTTTCTTT.

The rearrangement uses TRBV27 and TRBJ2-7; 8 bases align to TRBD1. After removal of 3 bases from V and 4 bases from J, the junction contained 14 bases not matched to a gene. This CDR3 contains 17 residues. Germline CDR1 reads MNHEY; CDR2 reads SMNVEV (reference sequence). The CDR3 is CASSFQAPIRTGYEQYF. CDR3 nucleotides: TGTGCCAGCAGTTTCCAGGCCCCAATCCGGACAGGGTACGAGCAGTACTTC.

The chain employs TRBV29-1 and TRBJ1-1; 11 nucleotides line up with TRBD1. Germline V gene data show CDR1 as SQVTM and CDR2 as ANQGSEA. Trimming took 6 bases from V and 5 from J; bases not matched to a gene: 17. The CDR3 is 17 amino acids. The CDR3 sequence: CSVNPRGQGASRTEAFF. The CDR3 nucleotides read TGCAGCGTCAACCCTCGAGGACAGGGGGCATCGAGGACTGAAGCTTTCTTT.

In its sample, this clone was seen a few times. The chain joins TRBV9 to TRBJ2-1, with 7 bases identical to TRBD2. Trimming at V came to 4 bases and at J to 0 bases, leaving 4 bases not matched to a gene. CDR1 and CDR2 (germline): SGDLS, YYNGEE. The CDR3 is made up of 15 amino acids. In DNA, the CDR3 is TGTGCCAGCAGCCGCGGGGGAAGCTCCTACAATGAGCAGTTCTTC. It codes for CASSRGGSSYNEQFF.

With respect to this clone: At the DNA level, this CDR3 is encoded by other sequences in the same sample as well. The CDR3 DNA reads as TGTGCCAGCTCACCAAGGACTAGACAAGAGACCCAGTACTTC. The encoded protein is CASSPRTRQETQYF. This chain uses TRBV18 with TRBJ2-5; 7 nucleotides agree with TRBD2. The CDR3 runs to 14 residues. Germline V lookup: CDR1 KGHSH, CDR2 LQKENI. V shed 2 bases and J 2 bases; nucleotides not matched to a gene: 2.

The V gene is TRBV18, the J gene TRBJ1-6; 7 nucleotides match TRBD1. CDR1 KGHSH and CDR2 LQKENI come from the germline V gene. Unmatched junction bases numbered 6, after V lost 4 bases and J lost 9 bases. The CDR3 loop spans 14 amino acids. CDR3 sequence: CASSLDRARSPLHF. Here the CDR3 DNA reads TGTGCCAGCTCACTCGACAGGGCCCGTTCACCCCTCCACTTT.

This chain joins TRBV4-1 and TRBJ2-1; TRBD2 aligns across 13 bases. V lost 2 bases to trimming and J lost 7 bases; unmatched junction nucleotides: 2. Germline CDR1 and CDR2: MGHRA and YSYEKL. The CDR3 extends over 15 amino acids. In nucleotides, the CDR3 is TGCGCCAGCAGCCAAAGGACTAGCGGGGGTAATGAGCAGTTCTTC. Translating it yields CASSQRTSGGNEQFF.

This clone came up a few times. V and J are TRBV5-1 and TRBJ1-1, with D possibly matching TRBD1 (6 bases). Trimming took 3 bases from V and 7 from J, leaving 10 bases between them. Germline V gene lookup returns CDR1 SGHRS and CDR2 YFSETQ. The CDR3 has 12 residues. The CDR3 bases are TGCGCCAGCAGCTCCACAGGGATTGAAGCTTTCTTT. Amino acid sequence: CASSSTGIEAFF.

This clone was seen a few times. The chain employs TRBV6-4 and TRBJ2-2, with 8 bases identical to TRBD1. CDR3 size: 15 residues. The junction had 0 bases not matched to a gene; V was cut back by 0 bases and J by 3 bases. The V gene's germline CDR1 is MRHNA and CDR2 SNTAGT. CDR3 loop: CASSDSGQDTGELFF. As DNA, the CDR3 is TGTGCCAGCAGTGACTCGGGACAGGACACCGGGGAGCTGTTTTTT.

The genes are TRBV30 and TRBJ2-4; the D gene is possibly TRBD1 (6 bases). The V gene lost 2 bases and the J gene lost 3 bases, with 14 bases spanning the gap. The length of the CDR3 is 15 residues. Per the germline V gene, CDR1 is GTSNPN and CDR2 is SVGIG (reference sequence). CDR3 in amino acids: CAWSRTGPYKNIQYF. The CDR3 nucleotides read TGTGCCTGGAGTAGAACAGGGCCTTACAAAAACATTCAGTACTTC.

The chain recombines TRBV27 with TRBJ2-3; D might be TRBD2 (6 bases). Germline V gene sequence: CDR1 MNHEY, CDR2 SMNVEV (reference sequence). V was trimmed by 0 bases and J by 4 bases, leaving 11 bases between them. CDR3 length equals 15 residues. The CDR3 sequence is CASSLSGGGPDTQYF. CDR3 bases: TGTGCCAGCAGTTTATCGGGGGGTGGTCCAGATACGCAGTATTTT.

The chain links TRBV27 to TRBJ2-7, with 8 bases matching TRBD2. Trimming removed 3 bases from V and 0 bases from J; junction bases left unmatched: 7. CDR1 is MNHEY and CDR2 is SMNVEV in the germline V gene (reference sequence). The length of the CDR3 is 16 residues. CDR3 in DNA: TGTGCCAGCAGTTTCCGGAGCGGGGGCCGCTCCTACGAGCAGTACTTC. It codes for CASSFRSGGRSYEQYF.

The sample holds one count of this clone. The chain links TRBV29-1 to TRBJ2-7; perhaps TRBD2 as D (5 bases). Trimming removed 2 bases from V and 6 bases from J, with 17 bases in between. The CDR3 has 14 residues. The germline CDR1 and CDR2 sequences are SQVTM and ANQGSEA. The CDR3 sequence: CSVETGILAGEQYF. The CDR3 DNA reads TGCAGCGTTGAAACCGGGATTCTAGCAGGCGAGCAGTACTTC.

The rearrangement links TRBV15 to TRBJ2-3, with TRBD2 identical over 9 bases. CDR3 length: 17 amino acids. CDR1 and CDR2 from the germline V gene are LNHNV and YYDKDF (reference sequence). Unmatched junction bases numbered 7, after V lost 1 base and J lost 2 bases. CDR3 sequence reads: CATSRAGTSFPTDTQYF. The CDR3 coding sequence is TGTGCCACCAGCAGAGCCGGGACTAGCTTTCCCACAGATACGCAGTATTTT.

This chain joins TRBV19 and TRBJ1-5; D uncertain. Between the trimmed V and J ends, which lost 2 bases and 4 bases, there was a span of 18 bases. Germline loops: CDR1 LNHDA, CDR2 SQIVND (reference sequence). This CDR3 spans 17 amino acids. CDR3 nucleotide sequence: TGTGCCAGTAGTATAAGACTGGAAAAGGCGACTAATCAGCCCCAGCATTTT. As protein: CASSIRLEKATNQPQHF.

The chain has TRBV18 and TRBJ2-5; 7 nucleotides agree with TRBD1. The CDR3 has 14 amino acids. Germline assignment: CDR1 KGHSH and CDR2 LQKENI. Trimming took 1 base from V and 5 from J; bases not matched to a gene: 4. CDR3 protein: CASSPQTGVETQYF. The CDR3 DNA sequence: TGTGCCAGCTCACCACAAACAGGGGTCGAGACCCAGTACTTC.

The chain joins TRBV2 to TRBJ2-5, with D perhaps matching TRBD2 (6 bases). Deletions cut 10 bases from V and 5 bases from J, with 11 bases between. The CDR3 extends over 11 amino acids. Germline V gene lookup returns CDR1 SNHLY and CDR2 FYNNEI. The CDR3 region has the DNA TGTGCCACTTCGGAGGGGGAGACCCAGTACTTC. Translation: CATSEGETQYF.

V usage is TRBV30 and J usage is TRBJ1-2; D is unclear. Per the germline V gene, CDR1 is GTSNPN and CDR2 is SVGIG (reference sequence). With 1 base removed from V and 2 bases from J, the gap between germline ends came to 5 bases. The CDR3 extends over 12 amino acids. CDR3 amino acids: CAWSGENYGYTF. The CDR3 bases are TGTGCCTGGAGTGGGGAGAACTATGGCTACACCTTC.

The rearrangement links TRBV13 to TRBJ1-1, with 7 bases fitting TRBD1. The CDR3 has 13 amino acids. The V and J ends lost 1 base and 8 bases, in that order; junction bases with no gene match: 4. Germline values: CDR1 PRHDT, CDR2 FYEKMQ (reference sequence). Here the CDR3 reads CASSLVRDSEAFF. The DNA of the CDR3 is TGTGCCAGCAGCTTAGTCCGGGACAGCGAAGCTTTCTTT.

The chain combines TRBV18 with TRBJ1-1; 10 bases line up with TRBD1. Germline CDR1 reads KGHSH; CDR2 reads LQKENI. The CDR3 spans 15 residues. Trimming cost V 3 bases and J 0 bases; bases outside gene matches: 1. CDR3 protein: CASSPGQGLNTEAFF. DNA for the CDR3: TGTGCCAGCTCACCGGGACAGGGGTTGAACACTGAAGCTTTCTTT.

This clone occurred once. The chain carries TRBV6-6 and TRBJ1-2; tentative D call: TRBD1 (5 bases). The CDR3 sequence is 15 residues long. Germline V gives CDR1 MNHNY, CDR2 SVGAGI (reference sequence). Trimming left V 2 bases short and J 0 bases short, with 10 bases between. The CDR3: CASSYKGAPNYGYTF. The CDR3 nucleotides are TGTGCCAGCAGTTACAAAGGGGCGCCTAACTATGGCTACACCTTC.

The chain joins TRBV5-4 to TRBJ2-6; 7 bases are a match to TRBD1. Per the germline V gene, CDR1 is SGHNT and CDR2 is YYREEE (reference sequence). This CDR3 is built from 15 residues. The J segment lost 2 bases and the V segment lost 4 bases, leaving 3 bases of the junction unmatched. The CDR3 region has the DNA TGTGCCAGCAGCCAGGGGACAGCTGGGGCCAACGTCCTGACTTTC. Protein product: CASSQGTAGANVLTF.

This chain links TRBV11-2 with TRBJ1-1; D unresolved. The V end lost 3 bases, the J end lost 0 bases, and 8 bases lay between the germline ends. Germline values: CDR1 SGHAT, CDR2 FQNNGV. CDR3 length: 14 residues. The CDR3 spells CASSLSYMNTEAFF. DNA of the CDR3: TGTGCCAGCAGCTTGTCTTATATGAACACTGAAGCTTTCTTT. The variable domain in full, completed from reference TRBV11-2 and TRBJ1-1, reads EAGVAQSPRYKIIEKRQSVAFWCNPISGHATLYWYQQILGQGPKLLIQFQNNGVVDDSQLPKDRFSAERLKGVDSTLKIQPAKLEDSAVYLCASSLSYMNTEAFFGQGTRLTVV.